This TCR beta chain emerged from a study of cytomegalovirus exposure and HLA in healthy donors. PCR used 60 Vbeta primers and 13 Jbeta primers. Sequencing used immunoSEQ multiplex PCR; TCRdb keeps in-frame clones, though not all of them. The table has 150,000 or so clones, around 80% seen once. V lost 6 bases and J 2 bases, leaving 13 bases between the germline ends. The CDR3 length is 14 residues. Germline lookup yields CDR1 KGHSH and CDR2 LQKENI. Each donor was healthy, and each was a bone marrow donor. This chain links TRBV18 with TRBJ2-5; D possibly corresponds to TRBD1 (6 bases). The clonotype comes from a woman aged 45-60 years in good health and CMV-seropositive. The sequenced sample consisted of PBMCs. CDR3 in amino acids: CASSTWQGQETQYF. CDR3 nucleotide sequence: TGTGCCAGCTCCACGTGGCAGGGGCAAGAGACCCAGTACTTC.